This T cell receptor (beta chain) came from a study of breast tumors, draining lymph nodes, adjacent tissues. Findings of the study overall: Tumor TCR diversity was below lymph nodes but above nontumor tissue. Tumor T cell lymph node origin was a supported hypothesis, not proven. Compared with basal-like, luminal-like tumors shared significantly more repertoire with nontumor tissue.

Breast cancer patients provided tissue from their axillary draining lymph nodes. This clonotype was counted ten times or more. Its specificity is not known. The CDR3 spans 12 residues. Germline V gives CDR1 DFQATT, CDR2 SNEGSKA (reference sequence). Germline trimming cut 6 bases from V and 5 bases from J; bases unmatched to any gene: 6. TCRdb redid the calling of the multiplex PCR reads with MiXCR, one entry per CDR3 protein. In the table there are approximately 210,000 distinct CDR3 sequences, under 40% of which are singletons. The receptor was derived from a female donor with breast cancer. Some clones in this sample may be carry-over from other donors' samples. This chain uses TRBV20-1 with TRBJ2-7; TRBD2 matches 8 bases. Sequencing was carried out using axillary lymph node tissue. The CDR3 sequence is CSAVREGDEQYF. CDR3 in DNA: TGCAGTGCCGTACGGGAGGGGGACGAGCAGTACTTC.